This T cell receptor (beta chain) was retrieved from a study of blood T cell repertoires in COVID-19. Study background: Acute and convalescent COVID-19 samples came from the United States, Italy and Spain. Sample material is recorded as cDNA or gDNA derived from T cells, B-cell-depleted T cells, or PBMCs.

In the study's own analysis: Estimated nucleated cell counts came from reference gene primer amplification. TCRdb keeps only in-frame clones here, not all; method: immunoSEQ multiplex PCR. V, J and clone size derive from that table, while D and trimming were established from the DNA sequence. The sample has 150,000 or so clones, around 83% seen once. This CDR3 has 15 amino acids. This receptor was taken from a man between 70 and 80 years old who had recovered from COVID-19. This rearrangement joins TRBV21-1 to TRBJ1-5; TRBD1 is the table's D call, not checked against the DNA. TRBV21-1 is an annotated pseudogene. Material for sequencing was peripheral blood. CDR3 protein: CASSTRTGVGQPQHF. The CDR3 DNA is TGTGCCAGCAGCACTCGGACAGGGGTGGGTCAGCCCCAGCATTTT.